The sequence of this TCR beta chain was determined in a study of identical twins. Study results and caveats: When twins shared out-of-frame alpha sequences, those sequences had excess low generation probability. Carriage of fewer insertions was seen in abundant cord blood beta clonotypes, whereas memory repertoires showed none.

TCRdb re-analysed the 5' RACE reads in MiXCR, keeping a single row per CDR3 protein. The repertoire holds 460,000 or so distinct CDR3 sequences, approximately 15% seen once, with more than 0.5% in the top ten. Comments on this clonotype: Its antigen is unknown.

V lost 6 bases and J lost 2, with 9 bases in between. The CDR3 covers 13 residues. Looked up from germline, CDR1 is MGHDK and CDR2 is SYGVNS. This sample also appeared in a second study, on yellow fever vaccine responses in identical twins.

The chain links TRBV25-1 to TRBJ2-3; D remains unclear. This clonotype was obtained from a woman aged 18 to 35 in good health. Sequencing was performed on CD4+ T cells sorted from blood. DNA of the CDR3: TGTGCCAGCAGCAGTACCTACACAGATACGCAGTATTTT. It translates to CASSSTYTDTQYF.